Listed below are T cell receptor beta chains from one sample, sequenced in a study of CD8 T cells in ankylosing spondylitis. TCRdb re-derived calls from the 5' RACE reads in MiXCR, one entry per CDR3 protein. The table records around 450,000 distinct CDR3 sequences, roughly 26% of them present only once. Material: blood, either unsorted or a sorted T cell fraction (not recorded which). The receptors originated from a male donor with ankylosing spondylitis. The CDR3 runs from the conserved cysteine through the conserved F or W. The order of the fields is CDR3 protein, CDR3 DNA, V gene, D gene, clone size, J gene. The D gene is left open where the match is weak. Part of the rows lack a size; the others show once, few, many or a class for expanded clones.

CDR3 protein: CASSPRGGGNQPQHF
CDR3 DNA: TGTGCCAGCAGCCCAAGGGGAGGGGGCAATCAGCCCCAGCATTTT
V gene: TRBV9
D gene: NA
clone size: few
J gene: TRBJ1-5

CDR3 protein: CSARDALTHNEQFF
CDR3 DNA: TGCAGTGCTAGAGATGCCCTCACCCACAATGAGCAGTTCTTC
V gene: TRBV20-1
D gene: NA
clone size: NA
J gene: TRBJ2-1

CDR3 protein: CASSPGLDRQETQYF
CDR3 DNA: TGCGCCAGCAGCCCCGGACTAGATAGGCAGGAGACCCAGTACTTC
V gene: TRBV5-1
D gene: TRBD2
clone size: few
J gene: TRBJ2-5

CDR3 protein: CAWSGPDRQQPQHF
CDR3 DNA: TGTGCCTGGAGTGGGCCGGACAGACAGCAGCCCCAGCATTTT
V gene: TRBV30
D gene: NA
clone size: NA
J gene: TRBJ1-5

CDR3 protein: CASSPGTIYLEQYF
CDR3 DNA: TGTGCCAGCAGTCCGGGGACAATTTACTTGGAGCAGTACTTC
V gene: TRBV12-3/TRBV12-4
D gene: NA
clone size: few
J gene: TRBJ2-7

CDR3 protein: CAISDRGAIAQFF
CDR3 DNA: TGTGCCATCAGTGACAGGGGAGCGATAGCGCAGTTCTTC
V gene: TRBV10-3
D gene: NA
clone size: NA
J gene: TRBJ2-1

CDR3 protein: CASSQRTEAFF
CDR3 DNA: TGTGCCAGCAGCCAAAGAACTGAAGCTTTCTTT
V gene: TRBV3-1
D gene: NA
clone size: NA
J gene: TRBJ1-1

CDR3 protein: CASAAGLSSYNSPLHF
CDR3 DNA: TGCGCCAGCGCCGCCGGGTTAAGCTCCTATAATTCACCCCTCCACTTT
V gene: TRBV5-1
D gene: NA
clone size: NA
J gene: TRBJ1-6

CDR3 protein: CAKLPDNSPLHF
CDR3 DNA: TGCGCCAAACTGCCGGACAATTCACCCCTCCACTTT
V gene: TRBV5-1
D gene: NA
clone size: few
J gene: TRBJ1-6

CDR3 protein: CASSPMGGHGVTF
CDR3 DNA: TGTGCCAGCAGCCCCATGGGCGGGCACGGAGTCACCTTC
V gene: TRBV11-2
D gene: NA
clone size: NA
J gene: TRBJ1-2